This note documents a single T cell receptor (beta chain) sequence. It was with random hexamers that about 0.45 to 1 ug RNA was reverse transcribed. In TCRdb, the immunoSEQ multiplex PCR reads were re-called with MiXCR into one record per CDR3 protein. The table includes roughly 200,000 distinct CDR3 sequences, approximately 95% detected once. The germline gives CDR1 LGHDT, CDR2 YNNKEL (reference sequence). Trimming shortened V by 3 bases and J by 4 bases, and 12 bases separated the two germline ends. The CDR3 consists of 14 residues. These data originate in a study of CD8 T cells in Susac syndrome. The source material was CD4+ T cells from PBMCs. V gene TRBV3-1 combines with J gene TRBJ2-5, with D possibly TRBD2 on 5 matching bases. This TCR was sampled from a human donor in good health. CDR3 in DNA: TGTGCCAGCAGCCAGCGAGGGAATGCAGAGACCCAGTACTTC. It encodes CASSQRGNAETQYF.